This TCR beta chain was identified in a study of T cells in Graves' hyperthyroidism and ophthalmopathy. Ahead of any ophthalmopathy symptoms, the blood sample was obtained at the first diagnosis of hyperthyroidism. The V and J ends lost 4 bases and 2 bases, in that order; junction bases with no gene match: 5. Germline-derived CDR1 and CDR2 are SGHRS and YFSETQ. The CDR3 loop spans 14 amino acids. Amplification of TCR beta CDR3 regions was performed using RNA transcripts as template. When the TCR CDR3 underwent first-round RT-PCR, the HTBI primer set was used. TCRdb fed the multiplex PCR reads into MiXCR, producing one record per CDR3 protein. This repertoire shows about 380,000 distinct CDR3 sequences, roughly 14% found once; its top ten account for about a fifth. This clonotype was found many times.

The sequenced sample was blood. The chain employs TRBV5-1 and TRBJ2-7; TRBD1 matches at 8 bases. This TCR was sampled from a man between 25 and 39 years old with Graves' hyperthyroidism that later progressed to Graves' ophthalmopathy. Written as DNA, the CDR3 is TGCGCCAGCAGCACCTCGGGACAGGCCTACGAGCAGTACTTC. It specifies CASSTSGQAYEQYF.